Here is one T cell receptor beta chain with its context. Its antigen remains unknown. This sample stems from a study of cytomegalovirus exposure and HLA in healthy donors. Overall study context: Of several hundred genotyped donors, 75% to 90% grouped in the Caucasian-associated ancestry cluster.

In the PCR, 60 Vbeta and 13 Jbeta primers were used. Produced via immunoSEQ multiplex PCR; TCRdb's table is partial and in-frame only. The sample holds 150,000 to 200,000 clones, roughly four fifths seen once. The study, taken as a whole, reports: Later analysis identified a missense DCLRE1C variant that was linked to TCR beta V- and J-gene trimming.

The CDR3 totals 16 residues. CDR1 is SGDLS and CDR2 is YYNGEE in the germline V gene. V trimming: 0 bases; J trimming: 8 bases; junction bases outside the gene matches: 7. The chain links TRBV9 to TRBJ2-2; the match to TRBD2 covers 10 bases. The receptor was derived from a man aged 30 to 45 in good health and CMV-seronegative. Sequenced material: PBMCs. The CDR3: CASSVVVLAGHGELFF. The CDR3 coding sequence is TGTGCCAGCAGCGTAGTGGTACTAGCGGGACATGGGGAGCTGTTTTTT.